This paragraph covers one TCR beta chain sequence. Its specificity is unknown. The sample originates from a study of T-cell reconstitution after alpha-beta-depleted transplantation in children. Study-wide results and limits: Diversity and T-cell counts at one year after transplant derived mostly from new T cells. Expanded graft clones, several hundred of them, were reportedly the source of alpha-beta T cells about two months after transplant.

CDR3 size: 15 residues. V was pared by 2 bases and J by 3 bases, with 14 bases between. Germline V gene data show CDR1 as LGHNA and CDR2 as YSLEER. Using unique molecular identifiers, the investigators prepared the TCRbeta library. TCRdb itself ran the PCR reads through MiXCR, one entry per CDR3 protein. The sample lists about 210,000 distinct CDR3 sequences; roughly 18% were seen once. This TCR was sampled from a male patient aged 2 to 10 who had a stem cell transplant for acute lymphoblastic leukemia, so the T cells may come from the graft donor. V and J are TRBV4-3 and TRBJ2-7; D is undetermined. The sequences come from PBMCs, mostly from graft donor cells, collected 360 days after TCRalphabeta/CD19-depleted stem cell transplant. In DNA form, the CDR3 reads TGCGCCAGCAGCCAACTTTCCGATGCTTACTACGAGCAGTACTTC. Its translation is CASSQLSDAYYEQYF.